These 20 T cell receptor beta chains were all obtained from the same sample, sequenced in a study of blood T cell repertoires in COVID-19. The protocol was immunoSEQ multiplex PCR, while the TCRdb copy is restricted to in-frame clones and leaves out a portion. Of roughly 98,000 clones detected, 70% to 90% appear once; the ten largest clones hold about 13%. Material for sequencing was peripheral blood. These receptors were obtained from a human donor in a cohort sampled during active COVID-19.

This chain uses TRBV15 with TRBJ1-5; D is uncertain. Looked up from germline, CDR1 is LNHNV and CDR2 is YYDKDF (reference sequence). Trimming pared 0 bases from V and 0 bases from J, leaving 9 bases between. This CDR3 spans 16 amino acids. The CDR3 DNA reads as TGTGCCACCAGCAGAGATGAGAGGGTTAGCAATCAGCCCCAGCATTTT. Residues: CATSRDERVSNQPQHF.

This chain links TRBV7-8 with TRBJ1-5; D is undetermined. Germline loops: CDR1 SGHVS, CDR2 FQNEAQ. The CDR3 contains 15 residues. V was trimmed by 1 base and J by 6 bases, leaving 13 bases between them. CDR3 coding DNA: TGTGCCAGCAGCTTAGAAGGAGTTCGGCCTCAGCCCCAGCATTTT. Amino acids: CASSLEGVRPQPQHF.

This clone appeared once. This chain links TRBV20-1 with TRBJ2-7; the match to TRBD1 covers 8 bases. Per germline, CDR1 DFQATT and CDR2 SNEGSKA (reference sequence). The CDR3 sequence is 17 residues long. V lost 3 bases to trimming and J lost 3 bases; unmatched junction nucleotides: 16. The CDR3 is CSASSVPGQAIIYEQYF. The CDR3 DNA reads as TGCAGTGCTAGTTCAGTACCGGGACAGGCTATTATCTACGAGCAGTACTTC.

This clone was counted between two and nine times. The chain recombines TRBV30 with TRBJ1-5; possible D gene TRBD1, 6 bases. Germline assignment: CDR1 GTSNPN and CDR2 SVGIG (reference sequence). The length of the CDR3 is 13 residues. V was cut by 1 base and J by 5 bases, with 9 bases left in between. The CDR3 DNA reads TGTGCCTGGAGTGGGGCAGGGGATCAGCCCCAGCATTTT. Protein product: CAWSGAGDQPQHF.

This chain links TRBV4-3 with TRBJ1-6; 7 bases map to TRBD1. The J segment lost 4 bases and the V segment lost 0 bases, leaving 9 bases of the junction unmatched. The CDR3 is 18 residues long. Germline CDR1 LGHNA, CDR2 YSLEER. This chain's CDR3 is CASSQDSSAGQYNSPLHF. The CDR3 nucleotides are TGCGCCAGCAGCCAAGATAGTAGTGCGGGACAGTATAATTCACCCCTCCACTTT.

This clone appeared a few times. The J gene is TRBJ2-1, the V gene TRBV3-1 (or the pseudogene TRBV3-2); TRBD2 is a possible D gene (6 bases). Germline V gives CDR1 LGHDT, CDR2 YNNKEL (reference sequence). V lost 8 bases to trimming and J lost 6 bases, with 17 bases between them. The CDR3 is made up of 14 amino acids. The CDR3 sequence: CASGAGLIVNEQFF. The CDR3 DNA is TGTGCCAGCGGGGCGGGACTCATCGTCAATGAGCAGTTCTTC.

The CDR3 spells CASSQGQNYGYTF. CDR3 sequence (DNA): TGTGCCAGCAGCCAAGGACAGAACTATGGCTACACCTTC. This sequence joins TRBV14 and TRBJ1-2, with D perhaps matching TRBD1 (5 bases). Trimming left V 1 base short and J 2 bases short, with 5 bases between. The CDR3 runs 13 residues. Germline CDR1 reads SGHDN; CDR2 reads FVKESK. Full variable domain (outside the CDR3, taken from reference TRBV14 and TRBJ1-2): EAGVTQFPSHSVIEKGQTVTLRCDPISGHDNLYWYRRVMGKEIKFLLHFVKESKQDESGMPNNRFLAERTGGTYSTLKVQPAELEDSGVYFCASSQGQNYGYTFGSGTRLTVV.

This rearrangement joins TRBV5-1 to TRBJ1-6; 7 positions match TRBD1. CDR1 and CDR2 (germline): SGHRS, YFSETQ. Losses at the gene ends were 4 bases for V and 5 bases for J; bases not matched to a gene: 6. The CDR3 contains 15 residues. CDR3 nucleotide sequence: TGCGCCAGCAGCCTGGGACAGATTAATAATTCACCCCTCCACTTT. As protein: CASSLGQINNSPLHF.

The chain couples TRBV9 to TRBJ1-2, with D uncertain. CDR1 is SGDLS, CDR2 YYNGEE, per germline. Trimming took off 0 bases at V and 4 bases at J, with 10 bases between the two ends. The CDR3 spans 14 residues. CDR3 sequence (DNA): TGTGCCAGCAGCGTAGCTTCGCCAGGCTATGGCTACACCTTC. Protein: CASSVASPGYGYTF.

This clone has just a few counts. The chain combines TRBV30 with TRBJ2-7; 9 positions match TRBD1. Germline trimming cut 5 bases from V and 6 bases from J; bases unmatched to any gene: 5. Germline V gene lookup returns CDR1 GTSNPN and CDR2 SVGIG (reference sequence). The CDR3 loop spans 12 amino acids. In nucleotides, the CDR3 is TGTGCCTGGGAAAGGGACAGGGTCGAGCAGTACTTC. Encoded protein: CAWERDRVEQYF.

In its sample, this clone is medium-sized. This chain joins TRBV19 and TRBJ1-2; 8 bases align to TRBD1. The length of the CDR3 is 14 residues. The trim removed 5 bases at V and 2 bases at J, leaving 4 bases unmatched. The germline CDR1 and CDR2 sequences are LNHDA and SQIVND (reference sequence). The CDR3 nucleotides are TGTGCCAGTAGTGACCGGACAGGGAACTATGGCTACACCTTC. Amino acid sequence: CASSDRTGNYGYTF.

The chain is built from TRBV19 and TRBJ2-3; the match to TRBD2 covers 10 bases. V was clipped by 8 bases and J by 2 bases; unmatched bases: 4. The CDR3 spans 14 residues. Germline CDR1 is LNHDA and CDR2 is SQIVND (reference sequence). The CDR3 protein is CASGAGGPTDTQYF. The CDR3 DNA is TGTGCCAGTGGAGCGGGGGGGCCCACAGATACGCAGTATTTT.

The J gene is TRBJ1-4, the V gene TRBV6-6; 8 positions match TRBD1. The germline V gene has CDR1 MNHNY and CDR2 SVGAGI (reference sequence). This CDR3 is built from 14 residues. The V gene end was trimmed by 6 bases and the J gene end by 8 bases; junction bases not matched to a gene: 8. CDR3 DNA: TGTGCCAGCAGCCGCGACAGGGGACGGGAAAAACTGTTTTTT. Amino acid sequence: CASSRDRGREKLFF.

About this clone: One end of the junction does not line up with germline, which may come from a read error. The V and J genes are TRBV6-5 and TRBJ1-5; 8 positions match TRBD1. CDR3 length: 11 residues. The germline V gene has CDR1 MNHEY and CDR2 SVGAGI. For the CDR3, the DNA is TGTGCCAGCAGTACCGGGACAGGAGAGAATTTT. Amino acids: CASSTGTGENF.

The chain couples TRBV19 to TRBJ2-1; 8 bases match TRBD2. This CDR3 has 18 residues. Per germline, CDR1 LNHDA and CDR2 SQIVND (reference sequence). Trimming took 6 bases from V and 3 from J; bases not matched to a gene: 16. CDR3 residues: CASSPRGGRPYNYNEQFF. The CDR3 DNA sequence: TGTGCCAGTAGCCCCCGGGGGGGGAGACCTTACAACTACAATGAGCAGTTCTTC.

The sample holds one count of this clone. The V and J genes are TRBV21-1 and TRBJ2-4; the D segment call TRBD2 is taken from the table without a DNA check. TRBV21-1 is deemed a pseudogene. This CDR3 has 15 amino acids. As DNA, the CDR3 is TGTGCCAGCAGCAAAGATAGAACGAACCAAAACATTCAGTACTTC. This codes for CASSKDRTNQNIQYF.

This chain joins TRBV4-1 and TRBJ2-5; no definite D call. The germline CDR1 and CDR2 sequences are MGHRA and YSYEKL. This CDR3 comprises 15 residues. V dropped 2 bases and J dropped 5 bases, with 15 bases sitting between them. CDR3 residues: CASSQPPALRETQYF. In nucleotides, the CDR3 is TGCGCCAGCAGCCAACCCCCAGCGCTTCGGGAGACCCAGTACTTC.

This rearrangement joins TRBV6-5 to TRBJ1-3, with D hard to call. CDR1 is MNHEY, CDR2 SVGAGI, per germline. V lost 1 base and J 0 bases, leaving 10 bases between the germline ends. This CDR3 region has 16 residues. CDR3 loop: CASSYLARGSGNTIYF. CDR3 nucleotides: TGTGCCAGCAGTTACTTGGCCCGGGGCTCTGGAAACACCATATATTTT.

This sequence joins TRBV7-2 and TRBJ2-7; D remains ambiguous. Germline CDR1 is SGHTA and CDR2 is FQGNSA. V shed 4 bases and J shed 3 bases, with 13 bases lying between them. This CDR3 comprises 14 residues. CDR3 DNA sequence: TGTGCCAGCAGCTCACAGATTGGGCACTACGAGCAGTACTTC. It yields the protein CASSSQIGHYEQYF.

Comments on this clone: An end of the junction differs from the germline gene, which may be a read error. The chain uses TRBV7-7 and TRBJ2-2; 8 bases are shared with TRBD2. Germline-derived CDR1 and CDR2 are SSHAT and FNYEAQ (reference sequence). The CDR3 runs 17 residues. This chain's CDR3 is CASSLAVAGPGAGELFF. The CDR3 region has the DNA TGTGCTAGCAGCTTAGCGGTAGCGGGGCCGGGGGCCGGGGAGCTGTTTTTT.